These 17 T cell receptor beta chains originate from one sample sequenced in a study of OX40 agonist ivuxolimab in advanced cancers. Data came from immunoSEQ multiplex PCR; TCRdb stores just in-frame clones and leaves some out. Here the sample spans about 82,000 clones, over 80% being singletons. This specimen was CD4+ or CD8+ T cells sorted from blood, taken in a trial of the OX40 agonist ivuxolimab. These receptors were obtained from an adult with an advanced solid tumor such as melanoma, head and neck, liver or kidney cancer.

The CDR3 DNA reads TGTGCCAGCAGTGCACAGGGGCTTGAGCAGTTCTTC. It translates to CASSAQGLEQFF. The chain links TRBV27 to TRBJ2-1; 7 bases agree with TRBD1. The CDR3 extends over 12 amino acids. The ends lost 5 bases at V and 9 bases at J; junction bases unmatched: 4. Germline V gives CDR1 MNHEY, CDR2 SMNVEV (reference sequence).

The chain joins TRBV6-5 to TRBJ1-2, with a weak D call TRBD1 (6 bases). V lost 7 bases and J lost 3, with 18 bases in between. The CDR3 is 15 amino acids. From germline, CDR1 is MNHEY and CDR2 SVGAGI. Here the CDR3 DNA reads TGTGCCAGCAACGGTCGGGGGGCAGGGGACTATGGCTACACCTTC. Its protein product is CASNGRGAGDYGYTF.

The CDR3 DNA reads as TGTGCCAGCAGCGCTTCCCAGGGAGGTGAGCAGTTCTTC. Amino acids: CASSASQGGEQFF. V and J are TRBV7-2 and TRBJ2-1; tentatively, D is TRBD2 (6 bases). Per germline, CDR1 SGHTA and CDR2 FQGNSA. The CDR3 consists of 13 residues. V lost 5 bases to trimming and J lost 9 bases, with 14 bases between them.

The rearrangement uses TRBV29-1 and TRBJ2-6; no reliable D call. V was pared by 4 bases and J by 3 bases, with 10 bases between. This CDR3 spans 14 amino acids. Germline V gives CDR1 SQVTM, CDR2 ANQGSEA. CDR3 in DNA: TGCAGCGTTGGGACGGCCGGTGGGGCCAACGTCCTGACTTTC. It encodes CSVGTAGGANVLTF.

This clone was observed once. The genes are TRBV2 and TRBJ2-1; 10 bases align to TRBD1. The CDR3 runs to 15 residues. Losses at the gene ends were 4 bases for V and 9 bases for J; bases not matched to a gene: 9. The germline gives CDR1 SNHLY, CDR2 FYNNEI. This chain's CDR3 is CASSVGGTGVGEQFF. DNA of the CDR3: TGTGCCAGCAGTGTCGGGGGGACAGGGGTCGGTGAGCAGTTCTTC. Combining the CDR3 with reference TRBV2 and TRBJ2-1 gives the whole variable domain EPEVTQTPSHQVTQMGQEVILRCVPISNHLYFYWYRQILGQKVEFLVSFYNNEISEKSEIFDDQFSVERPDGSNFTLKIRSTKLEDSAMYFCASSVGGTGVGEQFFGPGTRLTVL.

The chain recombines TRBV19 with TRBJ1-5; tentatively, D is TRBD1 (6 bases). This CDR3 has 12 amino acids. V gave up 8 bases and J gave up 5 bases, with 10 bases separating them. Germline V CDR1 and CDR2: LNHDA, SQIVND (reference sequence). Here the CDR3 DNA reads TGTGCCAGTGACCAGGGGTATCAGCCCCAGCATTTT. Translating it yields CASDQGYQPQHF.

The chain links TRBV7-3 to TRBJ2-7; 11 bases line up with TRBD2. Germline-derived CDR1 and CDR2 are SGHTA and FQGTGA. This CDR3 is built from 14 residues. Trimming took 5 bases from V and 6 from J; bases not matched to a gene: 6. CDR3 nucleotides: TGTGCCAGCAGCCCGGGACTAGCGGATCGCGAGCAGTACTTC. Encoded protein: CASSPGLADREQYF.

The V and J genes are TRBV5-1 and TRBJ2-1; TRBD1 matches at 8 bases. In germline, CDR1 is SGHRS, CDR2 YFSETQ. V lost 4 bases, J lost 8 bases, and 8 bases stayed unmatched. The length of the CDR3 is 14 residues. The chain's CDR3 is CASSPRTGSDEQFF. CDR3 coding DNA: TGCGCCAGCAGCCCCCGGACAGGGAGCGATGAGCAGTTCTTC.

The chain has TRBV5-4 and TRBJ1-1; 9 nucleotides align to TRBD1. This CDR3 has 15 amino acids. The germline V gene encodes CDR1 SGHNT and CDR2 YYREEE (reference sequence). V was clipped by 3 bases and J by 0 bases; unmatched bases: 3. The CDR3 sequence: CASSWGTGLNTEAFF. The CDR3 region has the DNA TGTGCCAGCAGCTGGGGGACAGGGTTGAACACTGAAGCTTTCTTT.

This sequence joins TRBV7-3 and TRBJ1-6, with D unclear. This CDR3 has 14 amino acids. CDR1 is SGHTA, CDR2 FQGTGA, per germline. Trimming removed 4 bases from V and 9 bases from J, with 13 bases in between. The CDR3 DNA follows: TGTGCCAGCAGCTACGGGTCTGGAGGTTCACCCCTCCACTTT. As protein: CASSYGSGGSPLHF.

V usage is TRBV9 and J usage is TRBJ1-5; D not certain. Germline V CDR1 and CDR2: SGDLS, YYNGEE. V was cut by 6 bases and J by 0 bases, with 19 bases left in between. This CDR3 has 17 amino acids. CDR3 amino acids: CASIVSTLRFSNQPQHF. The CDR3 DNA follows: TGTGCCAGCATCGTGTCGACACTTAGATTTAGCAATCAGCCCCAGCATTTT.

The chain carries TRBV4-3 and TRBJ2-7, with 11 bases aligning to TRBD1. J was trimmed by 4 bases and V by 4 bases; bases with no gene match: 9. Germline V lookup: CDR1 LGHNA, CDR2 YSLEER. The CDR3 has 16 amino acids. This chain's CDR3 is CASSRTLGQGGYEQYF. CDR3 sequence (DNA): TGCGCCAGCAGCCGCACTTTGGGACAGGGGGGGTACGAGCAGTACTTC.

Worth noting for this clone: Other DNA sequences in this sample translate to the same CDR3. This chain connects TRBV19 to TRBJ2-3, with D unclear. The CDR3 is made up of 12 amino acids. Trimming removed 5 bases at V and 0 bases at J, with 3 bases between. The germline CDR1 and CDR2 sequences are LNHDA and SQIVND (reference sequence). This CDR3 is CASSPSTDTQYF. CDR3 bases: TGTGCCAGTAGTCCGAGCACAGATACGCAGTATTTT. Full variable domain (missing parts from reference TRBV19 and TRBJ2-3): DGGITQSPKYLFRKEGQNVTLSCEQNLNHDAMYWYRQDPGQGLRLIYYSQIVNDFQKGDIAEGYSVSREKKESFPLTVTSAQKNPTAFYLCASSPSTDTQYFGPGTRLTVL.

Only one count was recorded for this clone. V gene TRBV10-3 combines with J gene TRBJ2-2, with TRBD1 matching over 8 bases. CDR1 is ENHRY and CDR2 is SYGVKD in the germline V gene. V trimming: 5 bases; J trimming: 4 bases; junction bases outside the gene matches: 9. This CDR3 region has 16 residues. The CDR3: CAISLGQGAGTGELFF. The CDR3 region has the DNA TGTGCCATCAGTCTGGGCCAGGGGGCGGGCACCGGGGAGCTGTTTTTT.

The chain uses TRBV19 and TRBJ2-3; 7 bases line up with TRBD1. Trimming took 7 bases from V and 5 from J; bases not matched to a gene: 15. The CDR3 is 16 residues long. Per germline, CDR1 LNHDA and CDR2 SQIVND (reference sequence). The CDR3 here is CASKGLGTAFLDTQYF. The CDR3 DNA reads TGTGCCAGTAAGGGTTTAGGGACAGCTTTCTTAGATACGCAGTATTTT.

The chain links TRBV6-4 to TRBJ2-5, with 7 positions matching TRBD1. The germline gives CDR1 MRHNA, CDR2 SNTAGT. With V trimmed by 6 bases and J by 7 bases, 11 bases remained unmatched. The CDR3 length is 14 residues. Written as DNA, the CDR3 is TGTGCCAGCAGCGCCACAGGACAGGACGGGACCCAGTACTTC. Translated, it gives CASSATGQDGTQYF.

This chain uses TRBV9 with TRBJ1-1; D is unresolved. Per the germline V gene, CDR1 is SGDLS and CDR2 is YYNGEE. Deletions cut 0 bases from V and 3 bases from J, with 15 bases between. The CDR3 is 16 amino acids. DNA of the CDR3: TGTGCCAGCAGCGTAGCTCGGGCAGGATCACACACTGAAGCTTTCTTT. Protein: CASSVARAGSHTEAFF. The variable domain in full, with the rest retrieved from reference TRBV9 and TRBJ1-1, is DSGVTQTPKHLITATGQRVTLRCSPRSGDLSVYWYQQSLDQGLQFLIQYYNGEERAKGNILERFSAQQFPDLHSELNLSSLELGDSALYFCASSVARAGSHTEAFFGQGTRLTVV.